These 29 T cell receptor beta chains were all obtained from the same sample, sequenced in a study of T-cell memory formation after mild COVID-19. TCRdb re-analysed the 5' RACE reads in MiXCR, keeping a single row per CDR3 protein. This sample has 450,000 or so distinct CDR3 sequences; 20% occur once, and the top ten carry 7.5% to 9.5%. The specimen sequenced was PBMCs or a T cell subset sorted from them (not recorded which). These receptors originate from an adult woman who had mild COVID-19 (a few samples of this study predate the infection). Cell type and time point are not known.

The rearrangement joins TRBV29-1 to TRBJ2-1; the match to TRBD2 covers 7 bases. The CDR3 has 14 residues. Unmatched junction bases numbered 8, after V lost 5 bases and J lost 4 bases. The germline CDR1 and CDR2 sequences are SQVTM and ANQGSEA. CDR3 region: CSVFRLAKYNEQFF. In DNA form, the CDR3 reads TGCAGCGTTTTCCGACTAGCAAAGTACAATGAGCAGTTCTTC.

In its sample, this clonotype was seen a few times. The CDR3 loop reads CASSFFRGAGSYEQYF. CDR3 bases: TGTGCCAGCAGCTTCTTTCGGGGCGCCGGATCCTACGAGCAGTACTTC. The V call is TRBV7-8, the J call TRBJ2-7, with D perhaps matching TRBD1 or TRBD2 (5 bases each). Germline assignment: CDR1 SGHVS and CDR2 FQNEAQ. The CDR3 is 16 residues long. V lost 3 bases to trimming and J lost 1 base, with 16 bases between them.

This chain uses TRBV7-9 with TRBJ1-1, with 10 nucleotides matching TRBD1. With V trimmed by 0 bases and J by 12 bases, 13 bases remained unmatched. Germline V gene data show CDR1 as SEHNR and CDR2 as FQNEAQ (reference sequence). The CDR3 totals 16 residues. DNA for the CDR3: TGTGCCAGCAGCTTAGCGGGGACAGGGGCGCGTTTGGCAACTTTCTTT. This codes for CASSLAGTGARLATFF.

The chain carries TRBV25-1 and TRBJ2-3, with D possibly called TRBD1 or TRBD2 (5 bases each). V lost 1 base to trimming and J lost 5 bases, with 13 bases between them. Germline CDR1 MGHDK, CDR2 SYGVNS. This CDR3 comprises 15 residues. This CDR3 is CASSESGAIGDTQYF. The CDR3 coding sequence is TGTGCCAGCAGTGAATCCGGGGCAATAGGAGATACGCAGTATTTT.

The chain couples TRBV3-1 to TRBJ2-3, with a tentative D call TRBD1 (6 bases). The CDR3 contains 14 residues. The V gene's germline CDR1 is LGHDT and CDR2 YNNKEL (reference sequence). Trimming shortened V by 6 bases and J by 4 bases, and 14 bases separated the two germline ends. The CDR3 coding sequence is TGTGCCAGCAGGGAACAGGGATTTGCAGATACGCAGTATTTT. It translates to CASREQGFADTQYF.

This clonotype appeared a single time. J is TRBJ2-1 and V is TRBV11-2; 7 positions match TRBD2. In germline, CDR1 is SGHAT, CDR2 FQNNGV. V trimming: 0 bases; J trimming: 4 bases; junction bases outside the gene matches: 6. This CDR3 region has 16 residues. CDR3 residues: CASSLDHGRTYNEQFF. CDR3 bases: TGTGCCAGCAGCTTAGATCACGGGAGGACTTACAATGAGCAGTTCTTC.

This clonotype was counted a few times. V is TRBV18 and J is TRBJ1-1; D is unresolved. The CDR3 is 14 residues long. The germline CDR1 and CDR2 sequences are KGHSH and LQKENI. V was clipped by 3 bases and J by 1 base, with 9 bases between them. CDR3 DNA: TGTGCCAGCTCACCGTCGGCTCGGAACACTGAAGCTTTCTTT. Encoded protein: CASSPSARNTEAFF. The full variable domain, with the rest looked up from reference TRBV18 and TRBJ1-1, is NAGVMQNPRHLVRRRGQEARLRCSPMKGHSHVYWYRQLPEEGLKFMVYLQKENIIDESGMPKERFSAEFPKEGPSILRIQQVVRGDSAAYFCASSPSARNTEAFFGQGTRLTVV.

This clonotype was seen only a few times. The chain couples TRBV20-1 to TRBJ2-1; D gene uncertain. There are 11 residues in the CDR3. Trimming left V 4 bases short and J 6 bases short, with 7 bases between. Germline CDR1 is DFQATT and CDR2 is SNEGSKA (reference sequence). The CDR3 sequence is CSAKDINEQFF. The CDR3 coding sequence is TGCAGTGCTAAAGATATCAATGAGCAGTTCTTC.

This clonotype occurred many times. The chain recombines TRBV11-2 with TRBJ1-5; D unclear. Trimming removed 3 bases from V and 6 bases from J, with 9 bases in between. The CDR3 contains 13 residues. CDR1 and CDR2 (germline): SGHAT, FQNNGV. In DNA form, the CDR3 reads TGTGCCAGCAGCTTGGGTCAGCTTCAGCCCCAGCATTTT. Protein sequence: CASSLGQLQPQHF.

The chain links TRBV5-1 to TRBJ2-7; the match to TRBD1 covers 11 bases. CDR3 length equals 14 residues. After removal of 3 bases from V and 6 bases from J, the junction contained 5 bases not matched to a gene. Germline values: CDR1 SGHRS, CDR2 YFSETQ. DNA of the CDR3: TGCGCCAGCAGCTGGAGGGACAGGGGGGGCGAGCAGTACTTC. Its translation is CASSWRDRGGEQYF.

The CDR3 sequence is CASSLRLAGEQFF. The CDR3 DNA is TGTGCCAGCAGCCTAAGACTAGCAGGGGAGCAGTTCTTC. The chain has TRBV9 and TRBJ2-1; 7 nucleotides match TRBD2. CDR1 SGDLS and CDR2 YYNGEE come from the germline V gene. Trimming at V came to 4 bases and at J to 10 bases, leaving 8 bases not matched to a gene. The CDR3 is made up of 13 amino acids.

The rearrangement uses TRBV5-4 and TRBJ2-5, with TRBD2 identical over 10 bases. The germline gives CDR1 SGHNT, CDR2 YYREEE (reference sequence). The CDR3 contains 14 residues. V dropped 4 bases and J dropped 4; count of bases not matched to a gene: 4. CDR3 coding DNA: TGTGCCAGCAGCGCCAGACTAGCGGGAGAGACCCAGTACTTC. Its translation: CASSARLAGETQYF.

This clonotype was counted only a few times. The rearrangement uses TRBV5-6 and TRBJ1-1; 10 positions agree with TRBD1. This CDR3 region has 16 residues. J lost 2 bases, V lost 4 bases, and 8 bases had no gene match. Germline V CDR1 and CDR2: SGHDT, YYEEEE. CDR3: CASSTDRGRPNTEAFF. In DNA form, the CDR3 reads TGTGCCAGCAGCACAGACAGGGGGCGTCCCAACACTGAAGCTTTCTTT.

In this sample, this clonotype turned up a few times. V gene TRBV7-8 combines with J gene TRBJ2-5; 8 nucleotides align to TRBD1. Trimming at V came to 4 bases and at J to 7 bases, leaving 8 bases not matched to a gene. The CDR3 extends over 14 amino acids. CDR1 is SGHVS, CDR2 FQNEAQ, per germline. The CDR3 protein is CASSSRTGTRTQYF. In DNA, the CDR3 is TGTGCCAGCAGCTCGCGGACAGGGACGAGGACCCAGTACTTC.

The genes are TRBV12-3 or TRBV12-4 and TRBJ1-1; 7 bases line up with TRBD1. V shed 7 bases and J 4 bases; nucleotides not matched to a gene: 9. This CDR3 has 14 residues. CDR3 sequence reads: CASTQQGTSTEAFF. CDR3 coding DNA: TGTGCCAGCACCCAACAGGGGACGTCCACTGAAGCTTTCTTT.

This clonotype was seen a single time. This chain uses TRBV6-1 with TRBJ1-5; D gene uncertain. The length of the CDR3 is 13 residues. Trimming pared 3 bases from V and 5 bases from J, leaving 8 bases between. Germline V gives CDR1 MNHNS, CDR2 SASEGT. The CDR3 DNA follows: TGTGCCAGCAGTGATCGTCTAGATCAGCCCCAGCATTTT. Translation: CASSDRLDQPQHF.

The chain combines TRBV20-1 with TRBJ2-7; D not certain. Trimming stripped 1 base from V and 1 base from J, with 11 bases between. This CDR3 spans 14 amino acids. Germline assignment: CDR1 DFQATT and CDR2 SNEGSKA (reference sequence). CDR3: CSARAAEKSYEQYF. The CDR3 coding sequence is TGCAGTGCTAGAGCCGCCGAGAAGTCCTACGAGCAGTACTTC.

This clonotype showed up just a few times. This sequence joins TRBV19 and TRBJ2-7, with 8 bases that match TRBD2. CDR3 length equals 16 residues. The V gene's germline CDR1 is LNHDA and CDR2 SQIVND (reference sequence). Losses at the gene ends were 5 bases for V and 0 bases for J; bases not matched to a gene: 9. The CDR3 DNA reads TGTGCCAGTAGTGGGGAGACTAGCGCAACCTCCTACGAGCAGTACTTC. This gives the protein CASSGETSATSYEQYF.

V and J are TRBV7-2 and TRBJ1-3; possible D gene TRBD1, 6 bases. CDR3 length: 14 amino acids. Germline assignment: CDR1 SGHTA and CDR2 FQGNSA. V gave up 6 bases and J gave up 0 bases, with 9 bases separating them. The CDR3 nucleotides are TGTGCCAGCAGGGACAGTAACTCTGGAAACACCATATATTTT. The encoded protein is CASRDSNSGNTIYF.

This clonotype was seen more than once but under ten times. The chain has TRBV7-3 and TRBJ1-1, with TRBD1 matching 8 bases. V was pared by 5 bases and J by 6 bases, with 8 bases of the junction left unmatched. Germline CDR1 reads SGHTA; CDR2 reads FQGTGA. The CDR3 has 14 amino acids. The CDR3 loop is CASSLGQGSAEAFF. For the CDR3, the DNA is TGTGCCAGCAGCCTCGGACAGGGCTCCGCTGAAGCTTTCTTT.

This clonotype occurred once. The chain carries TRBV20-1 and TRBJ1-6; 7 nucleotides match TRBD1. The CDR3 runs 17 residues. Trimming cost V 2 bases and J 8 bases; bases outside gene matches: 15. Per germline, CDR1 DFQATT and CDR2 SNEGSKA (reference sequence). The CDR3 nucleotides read TGCAGTGCTAGACCAGAATCTAAACAGGGGCCATATTCACCCCTCCACTTT. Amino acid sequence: CSARPESKQGPYSPLHF.

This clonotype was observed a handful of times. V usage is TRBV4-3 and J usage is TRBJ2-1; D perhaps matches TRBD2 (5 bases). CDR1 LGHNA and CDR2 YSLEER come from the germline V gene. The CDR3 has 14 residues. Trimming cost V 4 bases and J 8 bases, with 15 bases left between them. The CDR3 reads CASSPVVDWDEQFF. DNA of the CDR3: TGCGCCAGCAGCCCGGTGGTGGACTGGGATGAGCAGTTCTTC.

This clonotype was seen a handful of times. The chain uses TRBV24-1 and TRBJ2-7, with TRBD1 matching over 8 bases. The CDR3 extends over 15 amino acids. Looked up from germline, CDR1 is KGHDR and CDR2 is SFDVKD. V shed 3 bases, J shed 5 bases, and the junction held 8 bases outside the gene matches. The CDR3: CATSDPARQGNEQYF. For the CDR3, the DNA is TGTGCCACCAGTGATCCAGCCCGACAGGGGAACGAGCAGTACTTC.

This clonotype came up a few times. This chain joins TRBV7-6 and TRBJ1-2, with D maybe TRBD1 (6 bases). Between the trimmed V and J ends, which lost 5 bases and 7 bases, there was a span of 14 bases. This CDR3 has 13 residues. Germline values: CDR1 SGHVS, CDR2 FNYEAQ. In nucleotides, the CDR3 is TGTGCCAGCAGCCAAGGGGCAGGGGTTGGCTACACCTTC. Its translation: CASSQGAGVGYTF. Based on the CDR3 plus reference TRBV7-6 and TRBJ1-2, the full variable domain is GAGVSQSPRYKVTKRGQDVALRCDPISGHVSLYWYRQALGQGPEFLTYFNYEAQQDKSGLPNDRFSAERPEGSISTLTIQRTEQRDSAMYRCASSQGAGVGYTFGSGTRLTVV.

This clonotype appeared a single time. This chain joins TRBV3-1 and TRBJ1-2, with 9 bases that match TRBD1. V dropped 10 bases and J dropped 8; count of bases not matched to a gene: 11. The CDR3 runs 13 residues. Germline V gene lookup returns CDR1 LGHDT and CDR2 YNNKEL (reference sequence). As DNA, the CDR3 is TGTGCCACCCTGCGGGGACAGGGTGGCGGCTACACCTTC. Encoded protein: CATLRGQGGGYTF.

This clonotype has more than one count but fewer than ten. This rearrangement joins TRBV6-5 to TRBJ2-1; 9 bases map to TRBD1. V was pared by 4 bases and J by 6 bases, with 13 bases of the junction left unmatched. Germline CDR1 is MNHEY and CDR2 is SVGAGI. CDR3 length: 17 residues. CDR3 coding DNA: TGTGCCAGCAGTTTATGGCCCCCGGGACAGGGACGCAATGAGCAGTTCTTC. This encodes CASSLWPPGQGRNEQFF.

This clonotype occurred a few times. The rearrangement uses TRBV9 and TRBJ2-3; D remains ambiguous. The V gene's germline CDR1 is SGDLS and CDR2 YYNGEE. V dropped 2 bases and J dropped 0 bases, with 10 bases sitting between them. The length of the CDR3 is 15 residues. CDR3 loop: CASSVSSPSTDTQYF. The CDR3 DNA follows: TGTGCCAGCAGCGTGTCCAGCCCTAGCACAGATACGCAGTATTTT.

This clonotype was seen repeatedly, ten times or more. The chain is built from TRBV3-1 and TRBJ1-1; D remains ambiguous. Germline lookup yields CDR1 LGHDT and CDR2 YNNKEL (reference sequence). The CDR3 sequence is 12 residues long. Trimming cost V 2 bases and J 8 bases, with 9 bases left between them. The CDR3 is CASSQSTREAFF. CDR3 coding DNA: TGTGCCAGCAGCCAAAGCACGAGAGAAGCTTTCTTT. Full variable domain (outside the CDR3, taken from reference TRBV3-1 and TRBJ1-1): DTAVSQTPKYLVTQMGNDKSIKCEQNLGHDTMYWYKQDSKKFLKIMFSYNNKELIINETVPNRFSPKSPDKAHLNLHINSLELGDSAVYFCASSQSTREAFFGQGTRLTVV.

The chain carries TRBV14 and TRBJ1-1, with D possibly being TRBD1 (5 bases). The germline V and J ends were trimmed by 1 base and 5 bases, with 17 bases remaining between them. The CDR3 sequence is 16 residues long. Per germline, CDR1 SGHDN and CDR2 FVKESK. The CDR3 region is CASSQALGQGRTEAFF. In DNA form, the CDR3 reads TGTGCCAGCAGCCAAGCACTCGGCCAGGGAAGAACTGAAGCTTTCTTT.